This is a list of T cell receptor beta chains from one sample in a study of shared clonotypes between healthy human individuals. Produced via immunoSEQ multiplex PCR; TCRdb's table is partial and in-frame only. There are around 500,000 clones in the sample; more than 75% occur only once, and approximately 12% lies in the top ten. Sequencing was done on a sample of PBMCs. The receptors come from a woman aged 35 to 49 in good health. Some clones in this sample may be carry-over from other donors' samples. Each CDR3 is given with its conserved first and last residue. A D gene is named only where the DNA matches it firmly. Some rows mark clone size as missing; the rest say once, few, many or name a class of expanded clone.

d_call j_call clone_size v_call cdr3_nt cdr3_aa
. TRBJ2-7 few TRBV28 TGTGCCAGCACATATGATGGGGGGCGCATCGGCGAGCAGTACTTC CASTYDGGRIGEQYF
. TRBJ1-1 . TRBV9 TGTGCCAGCAGCACCAAATCGGACAGAGACACTGAAGCTTTCTTT CASSTKSDRDTEAFF
TRBD1 TRBJ2-1 . TRBV10-3 TGTGCCATCTCCGGGACAGGGGTTGGTGAGCAGTTCTTC CAISGTGVGEQFF
TRBD2 TRBJ2-7 . TRBV5-3 TGTGCCAGAAGCTTGGGGCAACTAGCGGGAGAGGCTAGCGAGCAGTACTTC CARSLGQLAGEASEQYF
. TRBJ1-6 . TRBV28 TGTGCCAGCATATGGGGGGCGCCGGGTAATTCACCCCTCCACTTT CASIWGAPGNSPLHF
. TRBJ1-2 . TRBV10-3 TGTGCCATCAGTGAAAGTGAGGGCCGAACCTATGGCTACACCTTC CAISESEGRTYGYTF
. TRBJ2-2 . TRBV7-2 TGTGCCAGCAGCCCGACACCTCCAGCCACCGGGGAGCTGTTTTTT CASSPTPPATGELFF
TRBD1 TRBJ1-4 . TRBV5-1 TGCGCCAGCAGCTTGGGACAGGGAGTGACTAATGAAAAACTGTTTTTT CASSLGQGVTNEKLFF
. TRBJ2-1 . TRBV27 TGTGCCAGCAGTCTCGAGGGTTACAATGAGCAGTTCTTC CASSLEGYNEQFF
. TRBJ1-2 . TRBV28 TGTGCCAGCAGACGAGTGGGGATCGGGGAATCCTACACCTTC CASRRVGIGESYTF
. TRBJ1-5 . TRBV28 TGTGCCAGCAGTTTCCCCCAGGACAGCTCCAATCAGCCCCAGCATTTT CASSFPQDSSNQPQHF
TRBD2 TRBJ2-1 few TRBV5-1 TGCGCCAGCAGGAGGACTAGCGGGAGGGATGAGCAGTTCTTC CASRRTSGRDEQFF
TRBD1 TRBJ2-7 . TRBV7-9 TGTGCCAGCGGGACAGCTGGTTCCTACGAGCAGTACTTC CASGTAGSYEQYF
TRBD2 TRBJ2-5 . TRBV7-9 TGTGCCAGCAGCCACCCCGTTGGGCGGGAGAGTTTAGAGACCCAGTACTTC CASSHPVGRESLETQYF
TRBD1 TRBJ2-2 . TRBV11-3 TGTGCCAGCTCACAACAGGGGTCCGGGGAGCTGTTTTTT CASSQQGSGELFF
. TRBJ2-4 . TRBV5-5 TGTGCCAGCAGCTTCGCCGGTTCCAAAACCAAAAACATTCAGTACTTC CASSFAGSKTKNIQYF
. TRBJ2-2 . TRBV4-1 TGCGCCAGTACGACGATAACGGACAGCTTCGCGAACACCGGGGAGCTGTTTTTT CASTTITDSFANTGELFF
. TRBJ2-2 . TRBV6-1 TGTGCCAGCAGTGCAATCCGGGCGAACACCGGGGAGCTGTTTTTT CASSAIRANTGELFF
. TRBJ2-5 once TRBV7-9 TGTGCCAGCAGCCCTCTCCCCAGCGGGTGGACCCAAGAGACCCAGTACTTC CASSPLPSGWTQETQYF
TRBD1 TRBJ1-4 many TRBV29-1 TGCAGCGCCAAGGGACAGGGGGTTGAAAAACTGTTTTTT CSAKGQGVEKLFF
TRBD2 TRBJ2-1 . TRBV6-1 TGTGCCAGCAGTGTTTTCGGGACTAGGTCCAATGAGCAGTTCTTC CASSVFGTRSNEQFF
. TRBJ1-1 . TRBV6-5 TGTGCCAGCAGTCCGACTCAGGGTAGGACTGAAGCTTTCTTT CASSPTQGRTEAFF
. TRBJ2-7 . TRBV28 TGTGCCAGCAGTTTCCATCTACGGGACATCCACTCCTACGAGCAGTACTTC CASSFHLRDIHSYEQYF
. TRBJ2-7 . TRBV7-9 TGTGCCAGCAGCCCCCGAGGGGCCCCGCAGGGCGAGCAGTACTTC CASSPRGAPQGEQYF
. TRBJ1-6 . TRBV27 TGTGCCAGCAGTCCCGGTCCGGGGGGTTTACGTTCACCCCTCCACTTT CASSPGPGGLRSPLHF
TRBD2 TRBJ2-2 . TRBV28 TGTGCCAGCAGTTGTGCTAGCGGGAGTGGCGGGGAGCTGTTTTTT CASSCASGSGGELFF
. TRBJ2-2 few TRBV7-2 TGTGCCAGCAGCTTAGTTTTGAGGACTTGGGGCACCGGGGAGCTGTTTTTT CASSLVLRTWGTGELFF
. TRBJ2-7 many TRBV27 TGTGCCAGCAGTACCTATTCGAATGATTATTCCTACGAGCAGTACTTC CASSTYSNDYSYEQYF
TRBD1 TRBJ1-1 once TRBV6-1 TGTGCCAGCACTTTAGGGGGCCGGACTGAAGCTTTCTTT CASTLGGRTEAFF
. TRBJ1-4 . TRBV4-3 TGCGCCAGCAGCCAAGATCTTGCGGGACGGTCTAATGAAAAACTGTTTTTT CASSQDLAGRSNEKLFF
. TRBJ2-5 . TRBV19 TGTGCCAGTAGTGGGGGGCTCGAGGATTGGGAGACCCAGTACTTC CASSGGLEDWETQYF
. TRBJ1-6 . TRBV6-4 TGTGCCAGCAGTGAAGATGCGGATAATTCACCCCTCCACTTT CASSEDADNSPLHF